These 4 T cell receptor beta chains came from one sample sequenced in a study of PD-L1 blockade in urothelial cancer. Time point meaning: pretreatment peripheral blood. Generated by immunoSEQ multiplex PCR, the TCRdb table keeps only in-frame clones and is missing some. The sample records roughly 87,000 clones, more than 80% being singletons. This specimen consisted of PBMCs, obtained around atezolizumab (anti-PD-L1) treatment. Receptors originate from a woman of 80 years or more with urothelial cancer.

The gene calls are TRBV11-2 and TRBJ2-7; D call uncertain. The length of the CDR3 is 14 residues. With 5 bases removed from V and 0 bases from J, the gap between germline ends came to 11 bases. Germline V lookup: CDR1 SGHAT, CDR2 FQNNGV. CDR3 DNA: TGTGCCAGCAGCCTTGGGCTAAGCTCCTACGAGCAGTACTTC. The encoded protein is CASSLGLSSYEQYF. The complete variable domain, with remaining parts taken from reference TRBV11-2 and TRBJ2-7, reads EAGVAQSPRYKIIEKRQSVAFWCNPISGHATLYWYQQILGQGPKLLIQFQNNGVVDDSQLPKDRFSAERLKGVDSTLKIQPAKLEDSAVYLCASSLGLSSYEQYFGPGTRLTVT.

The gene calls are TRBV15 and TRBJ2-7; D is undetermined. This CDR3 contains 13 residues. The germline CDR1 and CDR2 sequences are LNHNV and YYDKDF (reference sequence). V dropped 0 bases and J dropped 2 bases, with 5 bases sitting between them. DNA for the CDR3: TGTGCCACCAGCAGAGACCAGGCCTACGAGCAGTACTTC. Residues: CATSRDQAYEQYF. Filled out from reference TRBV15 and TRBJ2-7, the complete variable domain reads DAMVIQNPRYQVTQFGKPVTLSCSQTLNHNVMYWYQQKSSQAPKLLFHYYDKDFNNEADTPDNFQSRRPNTSFCFLDIRSPGLGDTAMYLCATSRDQAYEQYFGPGTRLTVT.

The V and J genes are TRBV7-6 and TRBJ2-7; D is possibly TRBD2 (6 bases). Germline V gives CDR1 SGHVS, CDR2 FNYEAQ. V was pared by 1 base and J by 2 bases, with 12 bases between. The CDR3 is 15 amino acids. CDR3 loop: CASSLGGTSAYEQYF. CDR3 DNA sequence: TGTGCCAGCAGCTTAGGGGGGACTTCGGCCTACGAGCAGTACTTC.

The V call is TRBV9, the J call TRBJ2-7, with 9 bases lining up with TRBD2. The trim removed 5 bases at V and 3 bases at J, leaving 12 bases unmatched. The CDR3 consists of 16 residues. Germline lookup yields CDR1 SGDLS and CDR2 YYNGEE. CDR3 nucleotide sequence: TGTGCCAGCAGTCGGGGCAGCGGGAGGTTCTTCTACGAGCAGTACTTC. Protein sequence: CASSRGSGRFFYEQYF. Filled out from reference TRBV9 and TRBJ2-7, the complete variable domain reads DSGVTQTPKHLITATGQRVTLRCSPRSGDLSVYWYQQSLDQGLQFLIQYYNGEERAKGNILERFSAQQFPDLHSELNLSSLELGDSALYFCASSRGSGRFFYEQYFGPGTRLTVT.